One and the same sample provided the 2 T cell receptor beta chains below, sequenced in a study of tumor and adjacent non-tumor tissue in lung cancer (dated by TCRdb to between 2018 and 2020). RNA was isolated from bulk unsorted tissue, and RNA quality was assessed with a NanoDrop ND-1000 and an Agilent 2100. Normal lung samples were distant non-tumor tissue taken more than 3 cm from the tumor edge. Preparation of the library involved multiplex PCR. These reads were obtained on an Illumina HiSeq 2500. TCRbeta libraries were constructed through three rounds of nested PCR with primers (Table S4) according to protocols modified from ARM-PCR. TCRdb reworked the public reads: Q25 trimming with fastp, MiXCR clone assembly, productive beta chains retained. CDR3 protein duplicates are merged, each entry listing the most common genes and DNA. In all, the sample holds around 80,000 distinct CDR3 sequences, and 76% of those were seen once. Approximately 40% of the sample rests with the top ten.

Material for sequencing was distant non-tumor lung tissue. These receptor sequences come from a man between 70 and 80 years old with non-small cell lung cancer.

The rearrangement links TRBV4-2 to TRBJ1-2, with TRBD1 identical over 7 bases. In germline, CDR1 is LGHNA, CDR2 YNFKEQ. The CDR3 contains 16 residues. V gave up 4 bases and J gave up 4 bases; unmatched junction bases: 12. In DNA form, the CDR3 reads TGTGCCAGCAGCCGTACCGGGACAGAAATCCTCTATGGCTACACCTTC. Amino acid sequence: CASSRTGTEILYGYTF.

For the CDR3, the DNA is TGTGCCAGCAGTTTAGGGGGTGGTAGAAATCAGCCCCAGCATTTT. Translating gives CASSLGGGRNQPQHF. The gene calls are TRBV12-3 or TRBV12-4 and TRBJ1-5; D is unclear. Deletions cut 1 base from V and 4 bases from J, with 11 bases between. The CDR3 has 15 amino acids.